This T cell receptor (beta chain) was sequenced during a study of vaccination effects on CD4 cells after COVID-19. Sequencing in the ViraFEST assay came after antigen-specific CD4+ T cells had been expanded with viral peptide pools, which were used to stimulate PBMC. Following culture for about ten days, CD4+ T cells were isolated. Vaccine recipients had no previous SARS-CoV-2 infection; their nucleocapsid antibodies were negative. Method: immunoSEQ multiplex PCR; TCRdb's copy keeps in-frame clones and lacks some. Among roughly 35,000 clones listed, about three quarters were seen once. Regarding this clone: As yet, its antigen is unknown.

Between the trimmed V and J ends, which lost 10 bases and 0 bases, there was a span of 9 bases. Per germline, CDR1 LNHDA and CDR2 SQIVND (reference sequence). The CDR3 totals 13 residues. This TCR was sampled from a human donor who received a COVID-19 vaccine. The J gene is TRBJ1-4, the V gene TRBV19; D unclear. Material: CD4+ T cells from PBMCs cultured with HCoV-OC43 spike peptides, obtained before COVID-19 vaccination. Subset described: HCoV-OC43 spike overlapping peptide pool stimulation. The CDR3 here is CATLHATNEKLFF. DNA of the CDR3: TGTGCCACACTACACGCAACTAATGAAAAACTGTTTTTT.